A single sample is the source of the 9 T cell receptor beta chains below, sequenced in a study of T-cell memory formation after mild COVID-19. Each CDR3 protein is one row after TCRdb ran MiXCR on the 5' RACE reads. The repertoire consists of 150,000 to 200,000 distinct CDR3 sequences, with 11% occurring once and the leading ten covering 3% to 4%. The specimen sequenced was PBMCs or a T cell subset sorted from them (not recorded which). These TCRs come from a man between 18 and 29 years old who had mild COVID-19 (a few samples of this study predate the infection). Cell type and time point are not known.

The chain couples TRBV2 to TRBJ2-4, with D possibly being TRBD1 (6 bases). V was shortened by 0 bases and J by 7 bases, with 7 bases between the two germline ends. This CDR3 contains 13 residues. Looked up from germline, CDR1 is SNHLY and CDR2 is FYNNEI. Written as DNA, the CDR3 is TGTGCCAGCAGTGAAGCGCAGGGGAACATTCAGTACTTC. This encodes CASSEAQGNIQYF.

This clonotype was found a few times. The gene calls are TRBV7-2 and TRBJ2-5; either TRBD1 or TRBD2 may supply D (5 bases each). Germline CDR1 and CDR2: SGHTA and FQGNSA. Between the trimmed V and J ends, which lost 5 bases and 5 bases, there was a span of 15 bases. The CDR3 spans 14 residues. The chain's CDR3 is CASSDTRGRETQYF. The CDR3, as DNA: TGTGCCAGCAGCGACACCCGGGGACGGGAGACCCAGTACTTC.

The chain carries TRBV6-6 and TRBJ2-2; possibly TRBD1 for D (5 bases). The CDR3 is made up of 14 amino acids. CDR1 and CDR2 from the germline V gene are MNHNY and SVGAGI (reference sequence). The V end lost 11 bases, the J end lost 0 bases, and 13 bases lay between the germline ends. CDR3 loop: CAGSRQTNTGELFF. In DNA, the CDR3 is TGTGCCGGATCCCGACAGACGAACACCGGGGAGCTGTTTTTT.

The V gene is TRBV5-1, the J gene TRBJ1-3; D not resolved. Germline lookup yields CDR1 SGHRS and CDR2 YFSETQ. Trimming cost V 2 bases and J 8 bases, with 11 bases left between them. The CDR3 extends over 13 amino acids. The CDR3 loop reads CASSFIEGDTIYF. DNA of the CDR3: TGCGCCAGCAGCTTCATTGAGGGAGACACCATATATTTT.

Many counts were recorded for this clonotype. The chain couples TRBV7-2 to TRBJ2-3; unclear D gene. The germline gives CDR1 SGHTA, CDR2 FQGNSA. The CDR3 consists of 14 residues. Trimming took 4 bases from V and 4 from J, leaving 12 bases between them. The CDR3 here is CASSSRTHPDTQYF. DNA for the CDR3: TGTGCCAGCAGCTCCAGGACCCATCCAGATACGCAGTATTTT.

This chain connects TRBV7-6 to TRBJ2-1; possibly TRBD1 for D (6 bases). With 5 bases removed from V and 0 bases from J, the gap between germline ends came to 14 bases. The CDR3 extends over 16 amino acids. From germline, CDR1 is SGHVS and CDR2 FNYEAQ. The CDR3 is CASSALQGYSYNEQFF. CDR3 DNA sequence: TGTGCCAGCAGCGCCTTACAGGGATACTCCTACAATGAGCAGTTCTTC.

This clonotype was counted a few times. V gene TRBV27 combines with J gene TRBJ1-1; tentatively, D is TRBD1 (5 bases). CDR3 length: 15 residues. The ends were cut back, 2 bases at V and 3 bases at J, with 13 bases in the middle. CDR1 MNHEY and CDR2 SMNVEV come from the germline V gene (reference sequence). CDR3 residues: CASSLEGRGYTEAFF. Here the CDR3 DNA reads TGTGCCAGCAGTTTAGAAGGTAGGGGTTACACTGAAGCTTTCTTT.

This clonotype was recorded at least ten times. The rearrangement links TRBV12-5 to TRBJ2-7; TRBD1 matches 8 bases. V lost 1 base, J lost 6 bases, and 8 bases stayed unmatched. Germline lookup yields CDR1 LGHNT and CDR2 FRNRAP. This CDR3 has 15 amino acids. This CDR3 is CASGLAGQGDCEQYV. The CDR3 DNA reads TGTGCTAGTGGTTTGGCCGGACAGGGTGATTGCGAGCAGTACGTC.

The V call is TRBV4-2, the J call TRBJ1-2; D not certain. Between the trimmed V and J ends, which lost 1 base and 6 bases, there was a span of 6 bases. The V gene's germline CDR1 is LGHNA and CDR2 YNFKEQ. This CDR3 spans 12 amino acids. The CDR3 region has the DNA TGTGCCAGCAGCCAAGCCGCCCATGGCTACACCTTC. This codes for CASSQAAHGYTF.